The clone carrying this TCR delta chain is deemed large. What it binds is not known. These data originate in a study of gammadelta T cells in human blood. General study findings and limits: Microbial exposure appeared to drive polyclonal γδ T cell expansion after birth.

TCRdb re-called the RT-PCR reads using CATT. The sample lists under 1,500 delta-chain clones; less than 30% were seen once. V was clipped by 1 base and J by 8 bases; unmatched bases: 10. Germline CDR1 reads TSWWSYY; CDR2 reads QGS. This CDR3 has 18 residues. The origin of this receptor is a human fetus. Sequenced input: non-Vgamma9Vdelta2 gamma-delta T cells from fetal blood. This chain joins TRDV1 and TRDJ2; 13 bases fit TRDD3. The CDR3 DNA reads TGTGCTCTTGGGGAACGGAACTACTGGGGGATACGTACGGCACAACTCTTCTTT. Translating gives CALGERNYWGIRTAQLFF.